The 32 T cell receptor beta chains given below trace back to one sample, sequenced in a study of a mutant IDH1 vaccine in newly diagnosed glioma. Produced via immunoSEQ multiplex PCR; TCRdb's table is partial and in-frame only. The profile shows about 29,000 clones, 80% of them singletons. No antigen has been assigned to these receptors. The time point was: week 23, last vaccination. Vaccinated patients received 300 ug of mutant IDH1 20-mer peptide per dose, with topical imiquimod. Specimen: PBMCs, collected from a glioma patient whose treatment included an IDH1 peptide vaccine. The receptor set was obtained from a young woman with glioma.

This rearrangement joins TRBV4-3 to TRBJ1-4; D gene unclear. V lost 0 bases to trimming and J lost 4 bases, with 18 bases between them. The length of the CDR3 is 18 residues. The germline gives CDR1 LGHNA, CDR2 YSLEER. CDR3 nucleotide sequence: TGCGCCAGCAGCCAAGACATCGTAGTCGAGGGAGGTAATGAAAAACTGTTTTTT. As protein: CASSQDIVVEGGNEKLFF.

Remarks on this clone: Here the CDR3 omits its conserved ending phenylalanine or tryptophan, so a read error is the likely source. No DNA is shown, since the ends of the CDR3 on it are uncertain; the CDR3 is the one TCRdb lists. V usage is TRBV6-5 and J usage is TRBJ2-7; the D segment call TRBD2 is taken from the table without a DNA check. The V gene's germline CDR1 is MNHEY and CDR2 SVGAGI. The CDR3 spans 13 residues, counting both ends. CDR3 protein: CASQGTSGSQLYI.

The chain carries TRBV6-4 and TRBJ1-2, with 10 positions matching TRBD1. The V gene's germline CDR1 is MRHNA and CDR2 SNTAGT. V dropped 6 bases and J dropped 3; count of bases not matched to a gene: 7. The CDR3 spans 15 residues. CDR3 sequence: CASSPGTGEYYGYTF. The DNA of the CDR3 is TGTGCCAGCAGCCCCGGGACAGGGGAGTACTATGGCTACACCTTC.

This chain links TRBV9 with TRBJ1-4; D uncertain. This CDR3 has 14 amino acids. With 3 bases removed from V and 6 bases from J, the gap between germline ends came to 12 bases. Germline lookup yields CDR1 SGDLS and CDR2 YYNGEE. The CDR3 DNA follows: TGTGCCAGCAGCGCCGGGAGCCGAGATGAAAAACTGTTTTTT. Protein sequence: CASSAGSRDEKLFF.

The chain employs TRBV7-9 and TRBJ2-5, with 11 bases identical to TRBD1. The CDR3 covers 15 residues. CDR1 is SEHNR and CDR2 is FQNEAQ in the germline V gene (reference sequence). J gave up 4 bases and V 5 bases, and 6 bases lay outside the gene matches. The CDR3 loop reads CASSPTGTGGETQYF. The CDR3 DNA reads as TGTGCCAGCAGCCCCACGGGGACAGGGGGAGAGACCCAGTACTTC.

This clone has more than one count but fewer than ten. Here the CDR3 reads CASSLGGQGAYGEAFF. CDR3 DNA: TGTGCCAGCAGCTTAGGGGGACAGGGGGCATATGGTGAAGCTTTCTTT. The chain couples TRBV7-2 to TRBJ1-1, with 12 bases fitting TRBD1. The CDR3 covers 16 residues. With V trimmed by 1 base and J by 7 bases, 7 bases remained unmatched. The germline CDR1 and CDR2 sequences are SGHTA and FQGNSA.

The genes are TRBV19 and TRBJ1-1; 7 nucleotides align to TRBD1. V shed 5 bases and J 4 bases; nucleotides not matched to a gene: 4. CDR3 size: 13 residues. Per germline, CDR1 LNHDA and CDR2 SQIVND (reference sequence). The CDR3 DNA sequence: TGTGCCAGTAGTCACAGGGGTGGCACTGAAGCTTTCTTT. Encoded protein: CASSHRGGTEAFF.

The V call is TRBV5-4, the J call TRBJ2-7, with D tentatively TRBD1 or TRBD2 (8 bases each). CDR1 is SGHNT, CDR2 YYREEE, per germline (reference sequence). V lost 4 bases, J lost 7 bases, and 21 bases lay in between. This CDR3 is 15 amino acids long. The CDR3 loop is CASSPRGRGAGEQYF. CDR3 sequence (DNA): TGTGCCAGCAGCCCCAGGGGGCGGGGGGCAGGGGAGCAGTACTTC.

This rearrangement joins TRBV6-4 to TRBJ1-2; D uncertain. The CDR3 runs 13 residues. CDR1 is MRHNA and CDR2 is SNTAGT in the germline V gene. Deletions cut 2 bases from V and 4 bases from J, with 8 bases between. The CDR3 coding sequence is TGTGCCAGCAGTGACCAGGAGGGCTATGGCTACACCTTC. Protein sequence: CASSDQEGYGYTF.

The V and J genes are TRBV27 and TRBJ2-1, with 7 bases aligning to TRBD2. The germline V gene has CDR1 MNHEY and CDR2 SMNVEV (reference sequence). This CDR3 is built from 16 residues. The junction had 6 bases not matched to a gene; V was cut back by 0 bases and J by 4 bases. CDR3 amino acids: CASSLSRLASYNEQFF. The CDR3 DNA reads as TGTGCCAGCAGTTTATCGAGACTAGCCTCGTACAATGAGCAGTTCTTC.

The J gene is TRBJ1-1, the V gene TRBV27, with D perhaps matching TRBD1 (6 bases). This CDR3 spans 15 amino acids. Trimming took off 7 bases at V and 3 bases at J, with 18 bases between the two ends. Per the germline V gene, CDR1 is MNHEY and CDR2 is SMNVEV (reference sequence). CDR3 DNA sequence: TGTGCCAGCATCCTCGCAGGGGATCGGGACACTGAAGCTTTCTTT. Translated: CASILAGDRDTEAFF.

The genes are TRBV10-3 and TRBJ2-6; no clear D gene. The V gene lost 3 bases and the J gene lost 9 bases, with 6 bases spanning the gap. The germline gives CDR1 ENHRY, CDR2 SYGVKD. There are 12 residues in the CDR3. The CDR3 nucleotides are TGTGCCATCAGTGAAGTCAGCAACGTCCTGACTTTC. Amino acids: CAISEVSNVLTF.

The rearrangement links TRBV28 to TRBJ1-6; a weak D match, TRBD1 (5 bases). The CDR3 length is 17 residues. Per the germline V gene, CDR1 is MDHEN and CDR2 is SYDVKM. V was pared by 5 bases and J by 10 bases, with 24 bases between. CDR3 DNA: TGTGCCAGCAGTGTAGAACTCGGGACGAGTAGTAGGTCACCCCTCCACTTT. Amino acid sequence: CASSVELGTSSRSPLHF. The full variable domain, its missing parts supplied by reference TRBV28 and TRBJ1-6, is DVKVTQSSRYLVKRTGEKVFLECVQDMDHENMFWYRQDPGLGLRLIYFSYDVKMKEKGDIPEGYSVSREKKERFSLILESASTNQTSMYLCASSVELGTSSRSPLHFGNGTRLTVT.

The chain recombines TRBV10-3 with TRBJ2-1; perhaps TRBD1 as D (6 bases). CDR3 length: 16 amino acids. The V gene's germline CDR1 is ENHRY and CDR2 SYGVKD. Trimming cost V 0 bases and J 0 bases, with 9 bases left between them. This chain's CDR3 is CAISESGGSSYNEQFF. For the CDR3, the DNA is TGTGCCATCAGTGAGTCAGGGGGAAGCTCCTACAATGAGCAGTTCTTC.

This rearrangement joins TRBV2 to TRBJ1-2; maybe TRBD1 (5 bases). Germline assignment: CDR1 SNHLY and CDR2 FYNNEI. With 4 bases removed from V and 4 bases from J, the gap between germline ends came to 10 bases. The CDR3 covers 13 residues. Here the CDR3 DNA reads TGTGCCAGCAGTGCCCAGGGAATCTATGGCTACACCTTC. This encodes CASSAQGIYGYTF.

The rearrangement uses TRBV5-8 and TRBJ1-4; 8 bases fit TRBD1. Germline-derived CDR1 and CDR2 are SGHTS and YDEGEE. The V segment lost 3 bases and the J segment 0 bases; nucleotides outside the gene matches: 4. CDR3 length equals 16 residues. The CDR3 DNA reads TGTGCCAGCAGCTACAGGGGGAAGACAACTAATGAAAAACTGTTTTTT. It encodes CASSYRGKTTNEKLFF.

The chain is built from TRBV5-5 and TRBJ1-4, with 10 bases identical to TRBD1. The V gene's germline CDR1 is SGHKS and CDR2 YYEKEE (reference sequence). J was trimmed by 0 bases and V by 4 bases; bases with no gene match: 6. CDR3 size: 17 residues. CDR3 sequence: CASSLVGQGATNEKLFF. In DNA form, the CDR3 reads TGTGCCAGCAGCCTTGTAGGACAGGGGGCAACTAATGAAAAACTGTTTTTT.

The rearrangement uses TRBV11-2 and TRBJ1-3; D remains unclear. Per the germline V gene, CDR1 is SGHAT and CDR2 is FQNNGV. Deletions cut 4 bases from V and 8 bases from J, with 18 bases between. This CDR3 contains 15 residues. The DNA for the CDR3 is TGTGCCAGCAGCTACCACACGGGGTTAGTTCACACCATATATTTT. This sequence encodes CASSYHTGLVHTIYF.

The chain joins TRBV29-1 to TRBJ1-1; TRBD1 agrees at 10 bases. The CDR3 length is 14 residues. Germline V CDR1 and CDR2: SQVTM, ANQGSEA. V was clipped by 4 bases and J by 3 bases; unmatched bases: 5. The CDR3 spells CSVGVGTGDTEAFF. CDR3 nucleotides: TGCAGCGTTGGCGTGGGGACAGGGGACACTGAAGCTTTCTTT.

The rearrangement links TRBV4-1 to TRBJ1-4; 10 bases fit TRBD1. The CDR3 runs to 15 residues. The trim removed 0 bases at V and 7 bases at J, leaving 2 bases unmatched. Germline V gene data show CDR1 as MGHRA and CDR2 as YSYEKL. The CDR3 loop is CASSQEGTGVEKLFF. CDR3 nucleotide sequence: TGCGCCAGCAGCCAAGAAGGGACAGGGGTTGAAAAACTGTTTTTT.

The V call is TRBV27, the J call TRBJ1-6; 7 bases fit TRBD1. CDR1 and CDR2 from the germline V gene are MNHEY and SMNVEV (reference sequence). The CDR3 consists of 14 residues. J lost 6 bases, V lost 3 bases, and 2 bases had no gene match. The CDR3 reads CASSLRDSNSPLHF. Here the CDR3 DNA reads TGTGCCAGCAGTTTGCGGGACAGTAATTCACCCCTCCACTTT.

The chain carries TRBV4-2 and TRBJ2-7; tentative D call: TRBD1 (6 bases). Germline loops: CDR1 LGHNA, CDR2 YNFKEQ. V was shortened by 1 base and J by 6 bases, with 10 bases between the two germline ends. The CDR3 length is 13 residues. Here the CDR3 DNA reads TGTGCCAGCAGCCAAGGTACAGGGCGCGAGCAGTACTTC. Protein: CASSQGTGREQYF.

The chain uses TRBV7-6 and TRBJ2-6; 13 bases line up with TRBD2. V shed 5 bases and J 0 bases; nucleotides not matched to a gene: 7. The germline gives CDR1 SGHVS, CDR2 FNYEAQ. The CDR3 has 19 amino acids. The CDR3 is CASSPGLAGVLSGANVLTF. The DNA for the CDR3 is TGTGCCAGCAGCCCAGGACTAGCGGGAGTCCTCTCTGGGGCCAACGTCCTGACTTTC.

The chain links TRBV12-5 to TRBJ1-2; TRBD1 matches 9 bases. CDR1 LGHNT and CDR2 FRNRAP come from the germline V gene. The CDR3 consists of 15 residues. J lost 4 bases, V lost 6 bases, and 9 bases had no gene match. The CDR3 bases are TGTGCTAGTGGGATACAGGGGGCGCCGGGCTATGGCTACACCTTC. Translation gives CASGIQGAPGYGYTF.

The chain has TRBV2 and TRBJ1-3; 8 bases align to TRBD1. Germline CDR1 SNHLY, CDR2 FYNNEI. The CDR3 consists of 12 residues. The J segment lost 8 bases and the V segment lost 8 bases, leaving 5 bases of the junction unmatched. CDR3 bases: TGTGCCAGCGGGACAGGTACTGACACCATATATTTT. Its translation: CASGTGTDTIYF.

This clone occurred a few times. The chain carries TRBV7-8 and TRBJ2-3; possible D gene TRBD1, 10 bases. Trimming pared 7 bases from V and 6 bases from J, leaving 32 bases between. The CDR3 covers 19 residues. CDR1 and CDR2 (germline): SGHVS, FQNEAQ. The CDR3 here is CASTTGTGVGTSSLDTQYF. The DNA for the CDR3 is TGTGCCAGCACTACCGGGACAGGGGTCGGGACTAGCTCCCTGGATACGCAGTATTTT.

This clone has more than one count but fewer than ten. The chain recombines TRBV6-5 with TRBJ1-2, with D possibly TRBD1 on 5 matching bases. The CDR3 consists of 15 residues. The V and J ends lost 8 bases and 4 bases respectively, with 20 bases between them. CDR1 and CDR2 from the germline V gene are MNHEY and SVGAGI. The CDR3 loop is CASRVKSGRAYGYTF. CDR3 coding DNA: TGTGCCAGCCGAGTTAAATCGGGACGGGCCTATGGCTACACCTTC.

The CDR3 is CASSGTGAVKYEQYF. CDR3 nucleotide sequence: TGTGCCAGCAGCGGGACGGGGGCCGTTAAATACGAGCAGTACTTC. The rearrangement links TRBV5-4 to TRBJ2-7; tentatively, D is TRBD1 or TRBD2 (6 bases each). The CDR3 is 15 amino acids. Between the trimmed V and J ends, which lost 4 bases and 4 bases, there was a span of 18 bases. In germline, CDR1 is SGHNT, CDR2 YYREEE (reference sequence).

The CDR3 region has the DNA TGTGCCAGCGGGAACAGGGGGCGTGAAAAACTGTTTTTT. It translates to CASGNRGREKLFF. The chain has TRBV7-9 and TRBJ1-4; 9 bases agree with TRBD1. V was clipped by 8 bases and J by 7 bases; unmatched bases: 5. The CDR3 length is 13 residues. Germline CDR1 and CDR2: SEHNR and FQNEAQ (reference sequence). Drawing the rest from reference TRBV7-9 and TRBJ1-4, the complete variable domain is DTGVSQNPRHKITKRGQNVTFRCDPISEHNRLYWYRQTLGQGPEFLTYFQNEAQLEKSRLLSDRFSAERPKGSFSTLEIQRTEQGDSAMYLCASGNRGREKLFFGSGTQLSVL.

This clone was detected a few times. The chain carries TRBV7-3 and TRBJ2-2, with unresolved D. Trimming stripped 5 bases from V and 0 bases from J, with 10 bases between. Looked up from germline, CDR1 is SGHTA and CDR2 is FQGTGA. The CDR3 extends over 15 amino acids. The CDR3 sequence is CASSPQATNTGELFF. CDR3 sequence (DNA): TGTGCCAGCAGCCCTCAGGCAACGAACACCGGGGAGCTGTTTTTT.

The chain has TRBV7-9 and TRBJ2-7; TRBD2 might be the D (5 bases). Germline V gene data show CDR1 as SEHNR and CDR2 as FQNEAQ (reference sequence). The CDR3 has 13 amino acids. V gave up 3 bases and J gave up 0 bases, with 6 bases separating them. In nucleotides, the CDR3 is TGTGCCAGCAGCTTCGAGGGCTCCTACGAGCAGTACTTC. It specifies CASSFEGSYEQYF.

The rearrangement uses TRBV15 and TRBJ1-1; D not certain. The CDR3 has 11 residues. Trimming took 3 bases from V and 2 from J, leaving 1 base between them. Germline CDR1 is LNHNV and CDR2 is YYDKDF (reference sequence). In DNA, the CDR3 is TGTGCCACCAGCAGTAACACTGAAGCTTTCTTT. It translates to CATSSNTEAFF.